Sequencing of this TCR beta chain was carried out in a study of OX40 agonist ivuxolimab in advanced cancers. Study context: The eligibility criteria allowed prior anti-PD-1, anti-PD-L1 or anti-CTLA-4 therapy, and 40% had some.

From germline, CDR1 is LGHNA and CDR2 YSLEER. Deletions cut 0 bases from V and 7 bases from J, with 15 bases between. The CDR3 has 15 amino acids. TCRdb's table, derived via immunoSEQ multiplex PCR, lists solely in-frame clones and lacks some. The sample records 13,000 or so clones, approximately 80% being singletons. The V and J genes are TRBV4-3 and TRBJ1-2; D may be TRBD1 (5 bases). The sequencing here drew on CD4+ or CD8+ T cells sorted from blood, taken in a trial of the OX40 agonist ivuxolimab. This receptor was obtained from an adult with an advanced solid tumor such as melanoma, head and neck, liver or kidney cancer. CDR3 loop: CASSQEREGLSGYTF. Written as DNA, the CDR3 is TGCGCCAGCAGCCAAGAGAGGGAGGGGTTGAGTGGCTACACCTTC.